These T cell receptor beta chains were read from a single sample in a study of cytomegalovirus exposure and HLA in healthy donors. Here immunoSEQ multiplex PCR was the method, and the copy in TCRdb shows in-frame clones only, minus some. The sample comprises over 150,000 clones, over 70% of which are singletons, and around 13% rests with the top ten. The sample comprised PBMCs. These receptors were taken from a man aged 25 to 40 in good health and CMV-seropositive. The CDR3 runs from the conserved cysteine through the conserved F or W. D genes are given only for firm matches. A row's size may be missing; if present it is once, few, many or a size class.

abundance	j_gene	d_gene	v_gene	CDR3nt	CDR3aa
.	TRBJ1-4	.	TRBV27	TGTGCCAGCAGTTTCGGGGGGGCTAATGAAAAACTGTTTTTT	CASSFGGANEKLFF
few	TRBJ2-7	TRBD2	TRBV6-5	TGTGCCAGCAGTTACCTCTCCCTAGCGGGAGGGGAGCAGTACTTC	CASSYLSLAGGEQYF
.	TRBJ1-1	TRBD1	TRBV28	TGTGCCAGTAGTTTATCCAGGGGGGCCAACACTGAAGCTTTCTTT	CASSLSRGANTEAFF
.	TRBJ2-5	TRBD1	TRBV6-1	TGTGCCAGCAAGTGGACAGGGGGCCAAGAGACCCAGTACTTC	CASKWTGGQETQYF
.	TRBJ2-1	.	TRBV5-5	TGTGCCAGCAGCTGGGGGCCGGGAACGTCCTACAATGAGCAGTTCTTC	CASSWGPGTSYNEQFF
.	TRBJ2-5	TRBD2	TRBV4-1	TGCGCCAGCAGCCAAGGAGAAGGATATTTGACTAGCGGAGTTGGGCAGGAGACCCAGTACTTC	CASSQGEGYLTSGVGQETQYF
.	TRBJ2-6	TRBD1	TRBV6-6	TGTGCCAGCAGTTACCGGACAGGGCCTGGGGCCAACGTCCTGACTTTC	CASSYRTGPGANVLTF
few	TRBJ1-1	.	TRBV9	TGTGCCAGCAGCGTAGGCCCGGGTGGGACTGAAGCTTTCTTT	CASSVGPGGTEAFF
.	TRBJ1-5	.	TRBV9	TGTGCCAGCAGCCCCGGGGACTCCGATCAGCCCCAGCATTTT	CASSPGDSDQPQHF
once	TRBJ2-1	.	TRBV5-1	TGCGCCAGCAGCTTGGATCTTAGCGGCTCCTACAATGAGCAGTTCTTC	CASSLDLSGSYNEQFF
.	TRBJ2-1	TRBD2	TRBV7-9	TGTGCCAGCAGGGGGGCCGGGACTAGCGGACTCAATGAGCAGTTCTTC	CASRGAGTSGLNEQFF
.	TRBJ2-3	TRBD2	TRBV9	TGTGCCAGCGCGACTAGCGGGGGCACAGATACGCAGTATTTT	CASATSGGTDTQYF
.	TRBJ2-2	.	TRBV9	TGTGCCAGCAGCGTAAGTCTAGGCACGAACACCGGGGAGCTGTTTTTT	CASSVSLGTNTGELFF
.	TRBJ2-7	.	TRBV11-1	TGTGCCAGCAGCTTCATCGGACAGAACTACGAGCAGTACTTC	CASSFIGQNYEQYF
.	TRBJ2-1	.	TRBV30	TGTGCCTGGAGTGTCGACTCTGAGAGCGATGAGCAGTTCTTC	CAWSVDSESDEQFF
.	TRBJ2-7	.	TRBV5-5	TGTGCCAGCAGCAATCATGGTGGACAGAGGGTGCCCCCTGAGCAGTACTTC	CASSNHGGQRVPPEQYF
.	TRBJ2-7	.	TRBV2	TGTGCCAGCAGTGCCGGGATCTACGAGCAGTACTTC	CASSAGIYEQYF
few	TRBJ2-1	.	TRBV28	TGTGCCAGCAGGGCGGGCCAGTACAATGAGCAGTTCTTC	CASRAGQYNEQFF
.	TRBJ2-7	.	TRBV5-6	TGTGCCAGCAGCTTGGCGGGGATCGGCTACGAGCAGTACTTC	CASSLAGIGYEQYF
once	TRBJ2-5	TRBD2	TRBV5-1	TGCGCCAGCAGCTGGGGACTAGCCGAGAACCTCCAAGAGACCCAGTACTTC	CASSWGLAENLQETQYF
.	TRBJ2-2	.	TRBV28	TGTGCCAGCACAAGCTACGGCCTAGCTGGGACCGGGGAGCTGTTTTTT	CASTSYGLAGTGELFF
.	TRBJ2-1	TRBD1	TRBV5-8	TGTGCCAGCAGCTCAAGGACAGGGAACTACAATGAGCAGTTCTTC	CASSSRTGNYNEQFF
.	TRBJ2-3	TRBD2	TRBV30	TGTGCCTGGAGGCTAGCGGGATCGACAGATACGCAGTATTTT	CAWRLAGSTDTQYF
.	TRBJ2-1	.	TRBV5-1	TGCGCCAGCAGATACGCGAGTACTACACACAATGAGCAGTTCTTC	CASRYASTTHNEQFF
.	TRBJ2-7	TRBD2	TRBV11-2	TGTGCCAGCAGCTCAGAGTGGGGGGGAAACTACGAGCAGTACTTC	CASSSEWGGNYEQYF
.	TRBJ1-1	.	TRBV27	TGTGCCAGCAGTCAACAGGGTTTCGGGGAAGCTTTCTTT	CASSQQGFGEAFF
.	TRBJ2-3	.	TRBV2	TGTGCCAGCACTTCCTCGGTTGGGGGGTTCTCAGATACGCAGTATTTT	CASTSSVGGFSDTQYF
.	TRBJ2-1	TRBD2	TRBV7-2	TGTGCCAGCAGCGCATTAGCGGGAGGGCCCCTCAATGAGCAGTTCTTC	CASSALAGGPLNEQFF
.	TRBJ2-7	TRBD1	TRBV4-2	TGTGCCAGCAGCTTAACCGGGACAGGGGGCAGGTACGAGCAGTACTTC	CASSLTGTGGRYEQYF
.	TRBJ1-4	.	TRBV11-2	TGTGCCAGCACCCCCAAGGGAGGGGATGAAAAACTGTTTTTT	CASTPKGGDEKLFF
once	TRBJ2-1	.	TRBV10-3	TGTGCCATCAGGGGGGGAGAGGGAACCTACAATGAGCAGTTCTTC	CAIRGGEGTYNEQFF
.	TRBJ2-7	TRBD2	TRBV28	TGTGCCAGCGATGGGACTAGCGGGACATCCCACTACGAGCAGTACTTC	CASDGTSGTSHYEQYF
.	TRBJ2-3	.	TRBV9	TGTGCCAGCAGCGTAGGCATAGTAAACACAGATACGCAGTATTTT	CASSVGIVNTDTQYF
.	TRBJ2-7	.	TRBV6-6	TGTGCCAGCAGTACCCCCCAGGGCGAGCAGTACTTC	CASSTPQGEQYF
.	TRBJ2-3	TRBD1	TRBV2	TGTGCCAGCAGCACCTACGCAGGGGGTACGCAGTATTTT	CASSTYAGGTQYF
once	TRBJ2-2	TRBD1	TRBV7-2	TGTGCCAGCAGCTTCCCCAGGGGGCCCGGGGAGCTGTTTTTT	CASSFPRGPGELFF
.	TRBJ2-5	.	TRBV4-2	TGTGCCAGCAGCCAAGACAGGGTTGGAGAGACCCAGTACTTC	CASSQDRVGETQYF
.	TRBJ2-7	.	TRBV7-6	TGTGCCAGCAGCTTAGGCCCCGAGGACGAGCAGTACTTC	CASSLGPEDEQYF
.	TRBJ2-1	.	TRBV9	TGTGCCAGCAGCGTAGGGGGCGGTGAGCAGTTCTTC	CASSVGGGEQFF
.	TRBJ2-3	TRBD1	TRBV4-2	TGTGCCAGCAGCCAAGGGACAGGGGCAGATACGCAGTATTTT	CASSQGTGADTQYF
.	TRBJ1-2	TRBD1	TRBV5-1	TGCGCCAGCAGCATACAGGGGTCCTATGGCTACACCTTC	CASSIQGSYGYTF
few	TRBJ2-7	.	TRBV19	TGTGCCAGTAGTAGTGGTAGCTCCTACGAGCAGTACTTC	CASSSGSSYEQYF
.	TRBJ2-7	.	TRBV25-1	TGTGCCAGCAGTGGCGAAAACCCAAGTTATTGCGAGCAGTACTTC	CASSGENPSYCEQYF
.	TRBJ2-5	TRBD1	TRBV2	TGTGCCAGCGCAGGACAGGGAGAGACCCAGTACTTC	CASAGQGETQYF
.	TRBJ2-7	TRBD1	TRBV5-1	TGCGCCAGCAGCTTGGCTGGGACAGGGGGCGGATACGAGCAGTACTTC	CASSLAGTGGGYEQYF
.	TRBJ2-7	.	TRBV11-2	TGTGCCAGCAGCTTAGATCGACTGAACTACGAGCAGTACTTC	CASSLDRLNYEQYF